This passage covers 27 T cell receptor beta chains from one sample sequenced in a study of blood T cells in healthy people across ages. A J-beta primer mix and a sample-barcoded 5' primer were used in a second PCR of about 7 to 11 cycles. TCRdb recomputed calls from the 5' RACE reads with MiXCR, one row per CDR3 protein. The data contain some 1.8 million distinct CDR3 sequences, 39% of them seen just once; the ten biggest clones take up approximately 22%. The sample comprised blood. Source of these receptors: a human donor in good health.

The table lists this clonotype with a few counts. J is TRBJ1-2 and V is TRBV25-1; 8 bases are a match to TRBD1. V lost 0 bases, J lost 0 bases, and 9 bases stayed unmatched. The germline V gene encodes CDR1 MGHDK and CDR2 SYGVNS. This CDR3 spans 18 amino acids. The CDR3 bases are TGTGCCAGCAGTGAATATATGGTCGGGACAGGAGCTAACTATGGCTACACCTTC. It codes for CASSEYMVGTGANYGYTF.

The chain recombines TRBV5-1 with TRBJ1-2, with D tentatively TRBD1 (6 bases). CDR1 and CDR2 (germline): SGHRS, YFSETQ. The CDR3 is 14 residues long. Between the trimmed V and J ends, which lost 4 bases and 7 bases, there was a span of 17 bases. The CDR3 spells CASSPNQQGSGYTF. The CDR3 nucleotides read TGCGCCAGCAGCCCAAACCAGCAGGGGAGTGGCTACACCTTC.

The chain couples TRBV15 to TRBJ2-1; D is undetermined. Looked up from germline, CDR1 is LNHNV and CDR2 is YYDKDF (reference sequence). V shed 6 bases and J shed 5 bases, with 14 bases lying between them. The CDR3 spans 14 residues. DNA for the CDR3: TGTGCCACCAGTAAAGACCTAGGGCACAATGAGCAGTTCTTC. This encodes CATSKDLGHNEQFF.

This clonotype was detected a few times. The chain links TRBV4-2 to TRBJ2-3; D ambiguous. The CDR3 has 14 residues. V shed 1 base and J shed 4 bases, with 9 bases lying between them. The germline gives CDR1 LGHNA, CDR2 YNFKEQ. The CDR3 protein is CASSQGAASDTQYF. The CDR3 nucleotides read TGTGCCAGCAGCCAAGGGGCAGCATCAGATACGCAGTATTTT.

The rearrangement joins TRBV4-3 to TRBJ1-3; possible D gene TRBD1, 5 bases. CDR3 length: 18 residues. V lost 0 bases, J lost 0 bases, and 15 bases lay in between. Germline loops: CDR1 LGHNA, CDR2 YSLEER. The CDR3 spells CASSQEYVGVNSGNTIYF. CDR3 nucleotides: TGCGCCAGCAGCCAAGAGTACGTAGGGGTCAACTCTGGAAACACCATATATTTT.

This clonotype was recorded many times. The chain joins TRBV6-6 to TRBJ2-1; D not resolved. The CDR3 has 14 amino acids. Germline assignment: CDR1 MNHNY and CDR2 SVGAGI (reference sequence). The V and J ends lost 0 bases and 3 bases respectively, with 6 bases between them. The CDR3 protein is CASSYSSVYNEQFF. The CDR3 nucleotides are TGTGCCAGCAGTTACTCATCTGTCTACAATGAGCAGTTCTTC.

The chain employs TRBV7-2 and TRBJ1-1; D perhaps matches TRBD1 (6 bases). Trimming took 4 bases from V and 1 from J, leaving 10 bases between them. Germline CDR1 SGHTA, CDR2 FQGNSA. The CDR3 has 14 residues. The CDR3 protein is CASSSDRSNTEAFF. The DNA of the CDR3 is TGTGCCAGCAGCTCTGACAGGTCGAACACTGAAGCTTTCTTT.

J is TRBJ1-5 and V is TRBV15, with D unresolved. Trimming removed 1 base at V and 1 base at J, with 14 bases between. This CDR3 spans 17 amino acids. Germline loops: CDR1 LNHNV, CDR2 YYDKDF (reference sequence). Here the CDR3 reads CATSRGKTRSSNQPQHF. The CDR3 region has the DNA TGTGCCACCAGCAGAGGCAAAACCAGGTCCAGCAATCAGCCCCAGCATTTT.

This clonotype was detected a few times. This rearrangement joins TRBV20-1 to TRBJ2-7; D remains unclear. The CDR3 contains 12 residues. Looked up from germline, CDR1 is DFQATT and CDR2 is SNEGSKA (reference sequence). V gave up 1 base and J gave up 7 bases, with 11 bases separating them. DNA of the CDR3: TGCAGTGCTAGAGTCCGAAACTGGGAGCAGTACTTC. Translation: CSARVRNWEQYF.

The V and J genes are TRBV10-2 and TRBJ2-5; possibly TRBD1 for D (5 bases). The CDR3 has 14 residues. V gave up 6 bases and J gave up 2 bases, with 13 bases separating them. CDR1 WSHSY and CDR2 SAAADI come from the germline V gene. CDR3 loop: CASRGAGLQETQYF. The CDR3 region has the DNA TGCGCCAGCAGAGGGGCAGGGCTACAAGAGACCCAGTACTTC.

This clonotype appeared a few times. The chain links TRBV4-2 to TRBJ2-7, with D unresolved. V was trimmed by 2 bases and J by 1 base, leaving 12 bases between them. Germline loops: CDR1 LGHNA, CDR2 YNFKEQ. There are 15 residues in the CDR3. CDR3 sequence: CASSQSFGGSYEQYF. CDR3 bases: TGTGCCAGCAGCCAATCCTTTGGCGGATCCTACGAGCAGTACTTC.

The chain links TRBV2 to TRBJ1-1, with 9 bases identical to TRBD1. V was pared by 6 bases and J by 3 bases, with 5 bases of the junction left unmatched. Germline CDR1 and CDR2: SNHLY and FYNNEI. This CDR3 contains 14 residues. The CDR3 here is CASRKGQGYTEAFF. CDR3 sequence (DNA): TGTGCCAGCAGGAAAGGACAGGGGTACACTGAAGCTTTCTTT.

This clonotype was detected a few times. The chain couples TRBV20-1 to TRBJ2-3; a possible D gene is TRBD1 (7 bases). Trimming took 1 base from V and 2 from J, leaving 19 bases between them. CDR1 and CDR2 from the germline V gene are DFQATT and SNEGSKA (reference sequence). The CDR3 runs to 17 residues. The DNA for the CDR3 is TGCAGTGCTAGAGTAGGATCGGAGGGGGCCTACACAGATACGCAGTATTTT. Its translation is CSARVGSEGAYTDTQYF.

This clonotype was counted between two and nine times. The chain carries TRBV20-1 and TRBJ2-6; 7 bases agree with TRBD2. J was trimmed by 0 bases and V by 3 bases; bases with no gene match: 11. Germline V gene sequence: CDR1 DFQATT, CDR2 SNEGSKA (reference sequence). This CDR3 is built from 18 residues. CDR3 residues: CSARSVGGSLSGANVLTF. CDR3 coding DNA: TGCAGTGCTAGGAGTGTGGGGGGGTCCCTCTCTGGGGCCAACGTCCTGACTTTC.

In regard to this clonotype: Relative to the germline gene, one junction end is altered; a read error may explain this. V and J are TRBV4-1 and TRBJ1-4; no reliable D call. CDR1 is MGHRA, CDR2 YSYEKL, per germline. CDR3 size: 13 residues. CDR3 protein: CAGSQVVDEKLFF. The CDR3 nucleotides are TGCGCCGGCAGCCAAGTCGTGGATGAAAAACTGTTTTTT.

V gene TRBV12-3 or TRBV12-4 combines with J gene TRBJ1-4, with no clear D. With 5 bases removed from V and 7 bases from J, the gap between germline ends came to 11 bases. This CDR3 comprises 13 residues. The CDR3 DNA follows: TGTGCCAGCAGTCCCTGGGAGGGTGAAAAACTGTTTTTT. Residues: CASSPWEGEKLFF.

The V and J genes are TRBV6-5 and TRBJ1-1, with D possibly being TRBD1 (5 bases). Per the germline V gene, CDR1 is MNHEY and CDR2 is SVGAGI. The germline V and J ends were trimmed by 2 bases and 6 bases, with 16 bases remaining between them. CDR3 length: 15 amino acids. CDR3 sequence reads: CASSYRSGGFSEAFF. The CDR3 DNA sequence: TGTGCCAGCAGTTACCGTAGTGGGGGATTTTCTGAAGCTTTCTTT.

The V call is TRBV5-5, the J call TRBJ1-1; D gene ambiguous. This CDR3 is built from 14 residues. Germline CDR1 SGHKS, CDR2 YYEKEE (reference sequence). V lost 4 bases to trimming and J lost 1 base, with 11 bases between them. CDR3: CASSPGPQNTEAFF. The CDR3 region has the DNA TGTGCCAGCAGCCCCGGCCCACAGAACACTGAAGCTTTCTTT.

This chain links TRBV4-2 with TRBJ2-3; tentative D call: TRBD2 (7 bases). From germline, CDR1 is LGHNA and CDR2 YNFKEQ. The germline V and J ends were trimmed by 4 bases and 1 base, with 15 bases remaining between them. The CDR3 is 16 residues long. This chain's CDR3 is CASSRGGGIRTDTQYF. CDR3 coding DNA: TGTGCCAGCAGCCGAGGGGGGGGGATTCGCACAGATACGCAGTATTTT.

This clonotype was counted ten times or more. The chain uses TRBV29-1 and TRBJ2-1; D is unclear. CDR3 length: 14 amino acids. Germline CDR1 SQVTM, CDR2 ANQGSEA. Trimming shortened V by 6 bases and J by 0 bases, and 12 bases separated the two germline ends. CDR3 protein: CSVVDGYSYNEQFF. The CDR3 nucleotides read TGCAGCGTCGTGGACGGTTACTCCTACAATGAGCAGTTCTTC.

The genes are TRBV4-3 and TRBJ1-2; 10 nucleotides align to TRBD1. This CDR3 has 15 amino acids. Unmatched junction bases numbered 2, after V lost 0 bases and J lost 4 bases. In germline, CDR1 is LGHNA, CDR2 YSLEER. The CDR3 spells CASSQERTGGYGYTF. The CDR3 DNA sequence: TGCGCCAGCAGCCAAGAAAGGACAGGGGGCTATGGCTACACCTTC.

This clonotype was counted between two and nine times. The chain has TRBV29-1 and TRBJ1-2, with 10 nucleotides matching TRBD1. Trimming took 6 bases from V and 7 from J; bases not matched to a gene: 2. The CDR3 is 11 residues long. Germline V gene sequence: CDR1 SQVTM, CDR2 ANQGSEA. This CDR3 is CSVWTGGGYTF. DNA of the CDR3: TGCAGCGTATGGACAGGGGGTGGCTACACCTTC.

This clonotype has only a few counts. This chain connects TRBV9 to TRBJ2-5; TRBD1 is a possible D gene (6 bases). Germline V CDR1 and CDR2: SGDLS, YYNGEE. The CDR3 runs to 13 residues. Trimming took 1 base from V and 3 from J, leaving 7 bases between them. The DNA of the CDR3 is TGTGCCAGCAGCGTATCAGGGGAAGAGACCCAGTACTTC. Protein: CASSVSGEETQYF.

The CDR3 region is CASSLDHRAAEGYTF. In DNA, the CDR3 is TGTGCCAGCAGCTTAGACCATAGGGCCGCTGAGGGCTACACCTTC. This rearrangement joins TRBV7-2 to TRBJ1-2, with D unclear. The germline V gene encodes CDR1 SGHTA and CDR2 FQGNSA. Between the trimmed V and J ends, which lost 1 base and 8 bases, there was a span of 17 bases. There are 15 residues in the CDR3.

J is TRBJ2-7 and V is TRBV7-2; 8 positions match TRBD2. The J call may be in error: the DNA end matches TRBJ2-5 better. This CDR3 is built from 16 residues. The germline V gene has CDR1 SGHTA and CDR2 FQGNSA. CDR3 amino acids: CASSLRHGTSWETQYF. The CDR3 coding sequence is TGTGCCAGCAGCTTACGTCACGGGACTAGTTGGGAGACCCAGTACTTC.

The V gene is TRBV15, the J gene TRBJ1-5; D is uncertain. The V gene's germline CDR1 is LNHNV and CDR2 YYDKDF (reference sequence). V was pared by 0 bases and J by 5 bases, with 23 bases between. The CDR3 contains 19 residues. CDR3 sequence: CATSRDVGVYSWSYQPQHF. CDR3 in DNA: TGTGCCACCAGCAGAGATGTTGGTGTGTACTCTTGGTCCTATCAGCCCCAGCATTTT.

This rearrangement joins TRBV2 to TRBJ1-5; weak D call: TRBD1 (5 bases). Trimming removed 4 bases from V and 7 bases from J, with 14 bases in between. CDR3 length: 14 residues. Per germline, CDR1 SNHLY and CDR2 FYNNEI. The CDR3 region is CASSGRAGFQPQHF. The CDR3 nucleotides are TGTGCCAGCAGTGGCAGGGCTGGTTTCCAGCCCCAGCATTTT.